This T cell receptor beta chain was captured by sequencing in a study of T cell repertoires in cytomegalovirus infection. Study context: Carrying CMV and the relevant HLA type showed in public TCR beta signatures.

Comment on this clonotype: Its antigen remains unknown.

This CDR3 region has 16 residues. Trimming removed 7 bases from V and 9 bases from J, with 25 bases in between. Germline V lookup: CDR1 SGHTA, CDR2 FQGNSA. One entry per CDR3 protein, called by TCRdb with MiXCR from the reads. The sample records approximately 350,000 distinct CDR3 sequences, about 34% being singletons. The source of this sequence is a human donor in good health (CMV status not recorded). Some clones in this sample may be carry-over from other donors' samples. The sample in question was cultured PBMCs, obtained from culture after CMV antigen stimulation. The genes are TRBV7-2 and TRBJ2-1; the D gene is possibly TRBD2 (6 bases). This chain's CDR3 is CASTHLLALNPLEQFF. In DNA, the CDR3 is TGTGCCAGCACCCACCTCCTAGCGTTAAACCCCCTTGAGCAGTTCTTC.